This T cell receptor (beta chain) was retrieved from a study of PD-1 blockade in classical Hodgkin lymphoma (dated by TCRdb to about 2020). Some background on the complete study: Nivolumab dosing was 3 mg/kg intravenously every 2 weeks, continuing until either disease progression or unacceptable toxicity. The study used TCR beta sequencing and CyTOF to define a peripheral blood immune signature of response to PD-1 blockade in classical Hodgkin lymphoma. The paper's findings and limits, for the study overall: Baseline diversity similar to that of newly diagnosed patients was observed in trial patients achieving complete response, whereas significantly lower diversity was observed in partial responders and progressors. The study covered only a single clinical trial cohort, and the causes of the repertoire differences, possibly disease activity or prior therapy, were still not defined. A significant rise by C4D1 was seen in CD4+ but not CD8+ TCR diversity (p=0.0027 vs p=0.16), with the rise being most apparent in complete responders (p=0.02). Lower diversity was seen in patients whose nivolumab began less than 1 year after ASCT, and these patients were left out of later analyses so that immune reconstitution would not confound the results. Baseline TCR diversity was reported as lower in newly diagnosed patients than in healthy donors, and lower still in relapsed/refractory patients.

As encoded in the germline V gene, CDR1 is ENHRY while CDR2 is SYGVKD. The junction shows trimming of 7 bases on V and 6 bases on J, and the gene matches do not reach 8 bases of it. Its CDR3 holds 14 amino acids, cysteine through phenylalanine. The CDR3 DNA has 42 bases and is translated from base 1. The Qiagen DNeasy kit was used to extract genomic DNA from unsorted PBMCs and from the negatively selected CD4+ and CD8+ fractions. Amplification of TCR beta CDR3 regions was done by immunoSEQ multiplex PCR with primers that anneal to V and J segments. A synthetic immune receptor repertoire was used to minimize amplification bias, and any residual bias was removed computationally once sequencing was done. On the study's bioinformatics: Repertoire diversity was quantified as the Shannon entropy index using custom Python scripts. The unsorted, CD4+ and CD8+ repertoires were each analyzed separately, with the exception of combined analyses, where CD4+ and CD8+ sequences were merged in silico. A clone counted as expanded when the clone's frequency after treatment rose at least 2-fold relative to C1D1, and clones undetected at baseline were given a pseudocount of 0.5. Clones with 0 or 1 copy at C1D1 were classified as singleton clones, and clones with 2 or more copies were classified as non-singleton clones. Clones expanded in unsorted samples were annotated as CD4+, CD8+ or unknown by matching protein sequences in sorted samples from the same patient. Wilcoxon tests on paired samples were used to test changes in diversity from C1D1 to C4D1. TCRdb's version of the immuneACCESS table is confined to in-frame rearrangements and falls short of the full clone set. An unresolved V gene accounts for under half of the shortfall where checked; the remainder is of unknown origin. The DNA was the basis for D and trimming; V, J and clone size are from that table. Here the sample has about 36,000 clones; about 70% occur a single time. The ten largest make up around 14% of the sample.

The time point label here, explained by the study, means: cycle 2 day 1 (C2D1) of nivolumab. Relapse after autologous stem cell transplantation had occurred in all trial patients, and cohorts A, B and C were distinguished by prior brentuximab vedotin exposure. A total of around 59 patients with relapsed/refractory classical Hodgkin lymphoma made up the trial cohort, and each patient's best overall response was complete response, partial response or progressive disease. In the multi-cohort phase II CheckMate 205 trial, trial patients received single-agent nivolumab. An independent review committee assessed best overall response using the 2007 International Working Group response criteria. PBMCs from the trial were collected at three points: immediately before nivolumab initiation (C1D1), and during therapy at cycle 2 day 1 and cycle 4 day 1. Peripheral blood was collected in 8 mL Vacutainer Cell Preparation Tubes, from which PBMCs were isolated by centrifugation and then cryopreserved.

Worth noting for this clone: Its recognized antigen is unknown. No qualities accompany the bases; no much larger clone lies one base away.

This TCR was sampled from a human donor with classical Hodgkin lymphoma. The chain employs TRBV10-3 and TRBJ2-7, and 11 junctional nucleotides match TRBD1. This material consisted of peripheral blood mononuclear cells (PBMCs), taken before the second cycle of nivolumab. The CDR3 protein is CAITGTGTGGEQYF. The DNA reads TGTGCCATCACCGGGACAGGGACAGGGGGCGAGCAGTACTTC.